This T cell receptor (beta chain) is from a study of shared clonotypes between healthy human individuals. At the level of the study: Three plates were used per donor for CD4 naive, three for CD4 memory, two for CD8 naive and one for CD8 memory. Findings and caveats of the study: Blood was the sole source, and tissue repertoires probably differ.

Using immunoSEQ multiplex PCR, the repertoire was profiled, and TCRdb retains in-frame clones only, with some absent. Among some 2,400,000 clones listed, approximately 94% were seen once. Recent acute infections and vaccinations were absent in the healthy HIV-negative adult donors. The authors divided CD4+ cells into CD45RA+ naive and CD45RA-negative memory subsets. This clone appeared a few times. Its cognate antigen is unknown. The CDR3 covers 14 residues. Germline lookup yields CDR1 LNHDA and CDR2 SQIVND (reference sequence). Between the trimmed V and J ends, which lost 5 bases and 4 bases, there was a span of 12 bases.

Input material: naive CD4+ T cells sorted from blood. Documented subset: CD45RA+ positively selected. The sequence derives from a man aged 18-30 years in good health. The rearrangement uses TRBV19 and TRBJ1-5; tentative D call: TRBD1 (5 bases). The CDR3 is CASSPTARNQPQHF. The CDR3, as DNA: TGTGCCAGTAGTCCGACAGCCAGGAATCAGCCCCAGCATTTT.